These T cell receptor beta chains were read from a single sample in a study of CD8 T cells in Susac syndrome. TCRdb re-analysed the immunoSEQ multiplex PCR reads in MiXCR, keeping a single row per CDR3 protein. The repertoire holds 250,000 to 300,000 distinct CDR3 sequences, with approximately 85% as singletons. The sample comprised CD8+ T cells from PBMCs. Receptor source: a human donor with multiple sclerosis. CDR3s include the opening cysteine and the closing phenylalanine or tryptophan. The order of the fields is J gene, V gene, clone size, D gene, CDR3 DNA, CDR3 protein. D genes are given only for firm matches. Size tells how often a clone was seen (once, few, many) or the class of an expanded clone, and some rows leave it out.

TRBJ2-5 TRBV10-3 few NA TGTGCCATCAGTGAGTTGGGCCAAGAGACCCAGTACTTC CAISELGQETQYF
TRBJ2-1 TRBV6-5 NA TRBD2 TGTGCCAGCAGTTGGGGGGGGAGGGGTGAGCAGTTCTTC CASSWGGRGEQFF
TRBJ2-3 TRBV4-2 NA TRBD2 TGTGCCAGCAGCCAAGGTAGGGGAGGGGATACGCAGTATTTT CASSQGRGGDTQYF
TRBJ2-1 TRBV5-6 NA NA TGTGCCAGCAGCTGGTTTTTGGAGCGCCTGGTTGTCGATGAGCAGTTCTTC CASSWFLERLVVDEQFF
TRBJ2-7 TRBV15 NA TRBD1 TGTGCCACCAGCAGAGAGGTGGGACAGGGCCAGGAGCAGTACTTC CATSREVGQGQEQYF
TRBJ2-7 TRBV29-1 NA NA TGCAGCGTTGAAGTTACCGACTCAGGGGTGGCGTACGAGCAGTACTTC CSVEVTDSGVAYEQYF
TRBJ1-2 TRBV27 NA NA TGTGCCAGCAGACCCGGGACGATCTATGGCTACACCTTC CASRPGTIYGYTF
TRBJ1-2 TRBV28 NA NA TGTGCCAGCAGTCCAAGGGACACGGTCAACTATGGCTACACCTTC CASSPRDTVNYGYTF
TRBJ2-7 TRBV9 NA TRBD1 TGTGCCAGCAGCGTCGCCGGGACAGGGGTTTTAGAGCAGTACTTC CASSVAGTGVLEQYF
TRBJ1-5 TRBV19 few NA TGTGCCAGTAGCCCCGGGACCTTACTTCAGCCCCAGCATTTT CASSPGTLLQPQHF
TRBJ2-1 TRBV27 NA NA TGTGCCAGCAGTTTGGCCAATTTCGACGGTTACAATGAGCAGTTCTTC CASSLANFDGYNEQFF
TRBJ2-2 TRBV28 NA TRBD1 TGTGCCAGCAGTATCACAGGGGTTTTGGGTACCGGGGAGCTGTTTTTT CASSITGVLGTGELFF
TRBJ2-7 TRBV9 NA TRBD1 TGTGCCAGCAGCGTAGGGGACAGCCTGGCCTCCTACGAGCAGTACTTC CASSVGDSLASYEQYF
TRBJ2-4 TRBV13 few TRBD2 TGTGCCAGCAGCTTAGATGGCCTAGCGGAAGGGGCAACCAAAAACATTCAGTACTTC CASSLDGLAEGATKNIQYF
TRBJ2-2 TRBV11-2 NA NA TGTGCCAGCAGCTTTCAAGGGGTTTACACCGGGGAGCTGTTTTTT CASSFQGVYTGELFF
TRBJ1-4 TRBV5-6 NA NA TGTGCCAGCAGCCTTGGAACAGGGCTCACTAATGAAAAACTGTTTTTT CASSLGTGLTNEKLFF
TRBJ2-1 TRBV28 once NA TGTGCCAGCAGTTTACTCCAGGGACGTACGAACAATGAGCAGTTCTTC CASSLLQGRTNNEQFF
TRBJ1-1 TRBV6-5 few NA TGTGCCAGCAGTTACGAGGGTGAAGCTTTCTTT CASSYEGEAFF
TRBJ2-1 TRBV27 NA TRBD2 TGTGCCAGCAGTTCCTCCGGGACTAGCTCCTACAATGAGCAGTTCTTC CASSSSGTSSYNEQFF
TRBJ2-2 TRBV7-2 many NA TGTGCCAGCCAGTCCGCCGGGGAGCTGTTTTTT CASQSAGELFF
TRBJ1-1 TRBV30 once TRBD1 TGTGCCTGGACCCCGACAGGGGGAAACACTGAAGCTTTCTTT CAWTPTGGNTEAFF
TRBJ2-5 TRBV3-1 NA TRBD1 TGTGCCAGCAGCCAAGAGTCCGCTCACAGGGGTGGTGAGACCCAGTACTTC CASSQESAHRGGETQYF
TRBJ2-1 TRBV6-5 NA TRBD2 TGTGCCAGCCTCGGGAGGGCCCGCAATGAGCAGTTCTTC CASLGRARNEQFF
TRBJ1-4 TRBV28 NA NA TGTGCCAGCAGTTTGAGGCAGGGTGATGAAAAACTGTTTTTT CASSLRQGDEKLFF
TRBJ1-3 TRBV25-1 NA NA TGTGCCAGCAGTGAATCCTTCGGACAGAGAAACACCATATATTTT CASSESFGQRNTIYF
TRBJ2-1 TRBV4-3 NA TRBD1 TGCGCCAGCAGCCAAAAGGGGGCCTCCTACAATGAGCAGTTCTTC CASSQKGASYNEQFF
TRBJ2-2 TRBV24-1 NA NA TGTGCCACCAGTGATTTCAAGGGGAACACCGGGGAGCTGTTTTTT CATSDFKGNTGELFF
TRBJ2-1 TRBV13 NA NA TGTGCCAGCAGCTTAACCGGGACTTTCGACCGGATGTCTCAGTTCTTC CASSLTGTFDRMSQFF
TRBJ1-5 TRBV19 NA NA TGTGCCAGTAGTATTCTGCCGTATCAGCCCCAGCATTTT CASSILPYQPQHF
TRBJ1-2 TRBV27 NA NA TGTGCCAGCAGCCTCAACGGATATGGCTACACCTTC CASSLNGYGYTF
TRBJ2-1 TRBV24-1 NA NA TGTGCCACCAGTGGATTCAGGGGGGACCTTAATGAGCAGTTCTTC CATSGFRGDLNEQFF
TRBJ2-1 TRBV4-3 NA NA TGCGCCAGCAGCCAAGATGTAACCGAATACAATGAGCAGTTCTTC CASSQDVTEYNEQFF
TRBJ1-1 TRBV28 NA NA TGTGCCAGCAAAGACACCTTCAACACTGAAGCTTTCTTT CASKDTFNTEAFF
TRBJ1-2 TRBV27 once NA TGTGCCAGCAGCCCGGAAGGGCTTGGCTACACCTTC CASSPEGLGYTF
TRBJ2-1 TRBV3-1 NA NA TGTGCCAGCAGCCGCCAGACTACTCTCTACAATGAGCAGTTCTTC CASSRQTTLYNEQFF
TRBJ2-3 TRBV12-3/TRBV12-4 NA NA TGTGCCAGCACCTACTTCGGAGGTACGCAGTATTTT CASTYFGGTQYF
TRBJ2-5 TRBV5-6 NA NA TGTGCCAGCAGCTTGGAAGGACTCAACCACGAGACCCAGTACTTC CASSLEGLNHETQYF
TRBJ1-2 TRBV19 NA TRBD1 TGTGCCAGTAGTATTCCCCGGACAGGGGGCGACGGCTACACCTTC CASSIPRTGGDGYTF
TRBJ2-2 TRBV28 NA NA TGTGCCAGCACCCGAGGGGCAACTAACACCGGGGAGCTGTTTTTT CASTRGATNTGELFF
TRBJ2-1 TRBV30 NA TRBD2 TGTGCCTGGAGTGACCCGAGGACTAGCGGGAGGTCGCCTTACAATGAGCAGCTCTTC CAWSDPRTSGRSPYNEQLF